Below are 8 T cell receptor beta chains sequenced from a single sample in a study of T cells in tuberculosis. TCRdb's copy holds only in-frame clones and misses some; the assay was immunoSEQ multiplex PCR. The data contain 35,000 to 45,000 clones, roughly 94% of them singletons. Sequenced: PBMCs. These receptors came from a donor aged 10-29 years with latent tuberculosis or without tuberculosis infection. Some clones in this sample may be carry-over from other donors' samples.

The CDR3: CASSSRTADTQYF. As DNA, the CDR3 is TGTGCCAGCAGTTCGAGGACAGCAGATACGCAGTATTTT. V is TRBV28 and J is TRBJ2-3; the D gene is possibly TRBD1 (6 bases). Between the trimmed V and J ends, which lost 4 bases and 4 bases, there was a span of 9 bases. The CDR3 has 13 amino acids. In germline, CDR1 is MDHEN, CDR2 SYDVKM.

The chain combines TRBV12-5 with TRBJ2-4; D may be TRBD2 (6 bases). The CDR3 is 14 amino acids. Germline lookup yields CDR1 LGHNT and CDR2 FRNRAP. V lost 7 bases, J lost 2 bases, and 12 bases lay in between. CDR3 nucleotide sequence: TGTGCTAGTGCCTCCGGGAGTTCCAAAAACATTCAGTACTTC. Protein product: CASASGSSKNIQYF. Supplemented by reference TRBV12-5 and TRBJ2-4, the full variable domain reads DARVTQTPRHKVTEMGQEVTMRCQPILGHNTVFWYRQTMMQGLELLAYFRNRAPLDDSGMPKDRFSAEMPDATLATLKIQPSEPRDSAVYFCASASGSSKNIQYFGAGTRLSVL.

This rearrangement joins TRBV27 to TRBJ2-4, with 9 bases aligning to TRBD2. In germline, CDR1 is MNHEY, CDR2 SMNVEV (reference sequence). The CDR3 has 15 amino acids. V lost 4 bases and J lost 9; bases outside the gene matches: 10. CDR3 nucleotides: TGTGCCAGCAGTTCGAGAATAGCGGGAGCGGGCATTCAGTACTTC. Amino acids: CASSSRIAGAGIQYF.

This sequence joins TRBV9 and TRBJ2-3; the match to TRBD1 covers 11 bases. Germline CDR1 SGDLS, CDR2 YYNGEE. Losses at the gene ends were 4 bases for V and 0 bases for J; bases not matched to a gene: 4. The CDR3 extends over 16 amino acids. The CDR3 spells CASSLGDRGSTDTQYF. The CDR3 bases are TGTGCCAGCAGCCTGGGGGACAGGGGGAGCACAGATACGCAGTATTTT.

The chain uses TRBV13 and TRBJ2-5, with 15 bases lining up with TRBD2. There are 18 residues in the CDR3. J was trimmed by 2 bases and V by 7 bases; bases with no gene match: 11. The germline CDR1 and CDR2 sequences are PRHDT and FYEKMQ (reference sequence). The CDR3 sequence: CASTNYGLAGGLQETQYF. The CDR3 DNA follows: TGTGCCAGCACCAATTACGGACTAGCGGGGGGGCTACAAGAGACCCAGTACTTC.

The V and J genes are TRBV25-1 and TRBJ1-1; TRBD1 is a possible D gene (5 bases). V shed 7 bases and J shed 7 bases, with 19 bases lying between them. Germline loops: CDR1 MGHDK, CDR2 SYGVNS. The CDR3 extends over 14 amino acids. The CDR3 DNA sequence: TGTGCCAGCACCACGACAAGGAAGGGGTTTGAAGCTTTCTTT. This gives the protein CASTTTRKGFEAFF.

The chain has TRBV7-6 and TRBJ2-5, with 9 bases identical to TRBD2. Germline V gives CDR1 SGHVS, CDR2 FNYEAQ. V lost 6 bases to trimming and J lost 5 bases; unmatched junction nucleotides: 13. The CDR3 consists of 16 residues. CDR3 region: CASRQPGLAMRETQYF. The CDR3 coding sequence is TGTGCCAGCAGACAACCGGGACTAGCTATGCGGGAGACCCAGTACTTC.

The chain recombines TRBV4-1 with TRBJ1-1, with 9 nucleotides matching TRBD1. Per germline, CDR1 MGHRA and CDR2 YSYEKL. The CDR3 consists of 14 residues. J gave up 10 bases and V 4 bases, and 10 bases lay outside the gene matches. CDR3: CASSPQDRGWGAFF. Here the CDR3 DNA reads TGCGCCAGCAGCCCGCAGGACAGGGGATGGGGAGCTTTCTTT.